The rows below give T cell receptor beta chains drawn from one sample of a study of identical twins. Each CDR3 protein gets one entry after TCRdb re-called the 5' RACE reads with MiXCR. This table has 200,000 to 250,000 distinct CDR3 sequences, more than 9% appearing once. Sequenced: memory T cells sorted from blood. The receptors stem from a man over 45 in good health. The CDR3 runs from the conserved cysteine through the conserved F or W. The D gene is left open where the match is weak. Rows may omit the clone size; those that give it use once, few, many or a size class.

j_call clone_size d_call v_call cdr3_aa cdr3_nt
TRBJ1-6 - - TRBV6-1 CASRRESDSPLHF TGTGCCAGCCGCAGGGAGAGTGATTCACCCCTCCACTTT
TRBJ1-1 - - TRBV18 CASSGQKNTEAFF TGTGCCAGCTCAGGACAGAAGAACACTGAAGCTTTCTTT
TRBJ1-6 many - TRBV27 CASSYGRGSYNSPLHF TGTGCCAGCAGTTACGGACGGGGTTCCTATAATTCACCCCTCCACTTT
TRBJ2-7 - TRBD2 TRBV11-1 CASSSQLGLAGEGDEQYF TGTGCCAGCAGCTCCCAACTCGGACTAGCGGGAGAAGGGGACGAGCAGTACTTC
TRBJ2-6 many TRBD1 TRBV5-6 CASSPLSTGVVGANVLTF TGTGCCAGCAGCCCTCTCTCGACAGGGGTAGTTGGGGCCAACGTCCTGACTTTC
TRBJ1-2 many - TRBV10-3 CAISNSGGYTF TGTGCCATCAGTAACTCTGGCGGCTACACCTTC
TRBJ2-7 many - TRBV27 CASSFAGFDEQYF TGTGCCAGCAGTTTTGCCGGGTTCGACGAGCAGTACTTC
TRBJ1-2 many - TRBV12-3/TRBV12-4 CASSPSPSGVYGYTF TGTGCCAGCAGTCCCTCACCATCCGGCGTCTATGGCTACACCTTC
TRBJ1-2 few - TRBV18 CASSPDGGNRNGYTF TGTGCCAGCTCACCCGATGGCGGGAATCGGAATGGCTACACCTTC
TRBJ2-3 many - TRBV18 CASSPPSRADTQYF TGTGCCAGCTCACCACCGTCCAGGGCAGATACGCAGTATTTT
TRBJ2-5 few - TRBV12-3/TRBV12-4 CASSFGETTGDQETQYF TGTGCCAGCAGTTTTGGGGAGACGACAGGTGATCAAGAGACCCAGTACTTC
TRBJ1-6 few - TRBV20-1 CSAAPGSDNSPLHF TGCAGTGCTGCTCCGGGCTCCGATAATTCACCCCTCCACTTT
TRBJ2-7 many - TRBV2 CASSELKRYYEQYF TGTGCCAGCAGTGAGCTTAAGAGGTACTACGAGCAGTACTTC
TRBJ2-5 - - TRBV5-1 CASSLAAGKGQTQYF TGCGCCAGCAGCTTGGCCGCAGGGAAGGGACAGACCCAGTACTTC
TRBJ2-3 few TRBD2 TRBV6-1 CASSRKGLARQWYF TGTGCCAGCAGCCGGAAAGGACTAGCTCGCCAGTGGTATTTT
TRBJ2-3 many TRBD1 TRBV12-3/TRBV12-4 CASRMTGGADTQYF TGTGCCAGCAGAATGACAGGGGGCGCAGATACGCAGTATTTT
TRBJ2-7 - - TRBV6-1 CASKSGQTIYEQYF TGTGCCAGTAAAAGTGGACAGACTATCTACGAGCAGTACTTC
TRBJ2-1 few TRBD2 TRBV11-2 CASSLGGTSGGAVQWVQFF TGTGCCAGCAGCTTAGGTGGGACTAGCGGGGGGGCTGTCCAATGGGTGCAGTTCTTC
TRBJ1-1 few - TRBV4-3 CASSQDRRALEAFF TGCGCCAGCAGCCAAGATCGAAGGGCTCTAGAAGCTTTCTTT
TRBJ2-6 many - TRBV12-3/TRBV12-4 CASSGQGSIGANVLTF TGTGCCAGCAGTGGGCAGGGAAGTATTGGGGCCAACGTCCTGACTTTC
TRBJ2-3 few TRBD2 TRBV6-2/TRBV6-3 CASSSPGLAVPDTQYF TGTGCCAGCAGTTCCCCGGGACTAGCGGTTCCAGATACGCAGTATTTT
TRBJ2-1 many TRBD1 TRBV5-5 CASSLQDRAGNEQFF TGTGCCAGCAGCTTACAGGACAGGGCGGGCAATGAGCAGTTCTTC
TRBJ1-2 few TRBD1 TRBV7-2 CASSQSVGQGVGYTF TGTGCCAGCAGCCAATCTGTCGGACAGGGGGTTGGCTACACCTTC
TRBJ2-2 many - TRBV2 CASSEALGAGELFF TGTGCCAGCAGTGAAGCGCTTGGGGCCGGGGAGCTGTTTTTT
TRBJ1-5 - - TRBV27 CASSRGGLNQPQHF TGTGCCAGCAGCCGAGGGGGTCTCAATCAGCCCCAGCATTTT
TRBJ2-7 - TRBD1 TRBV25-1 CASRRQGPRGEQYF TGTGCCAGCAGACGACAGGGGCCCAGAGGCGAGCAGTACTTC
TRBJ1-4 - - TRBV9 CASSKGVTLATNEKLFF TGTGCCAGCTCGAAGGGGGTTACACTTGCAACTAATGAAAAACTGTTTTTT
TRBJ2-7 - - TRBV3-1 CASSQTGVEEQYF TGTGCCAGCAGCCAAACGGGGGTAGAGGAGCAGTACTTC
TRBJ1-5 - - TRBV7-2 CASSFGTANQPQHF TGTGCCAGCAGCTTTGGAACTGCAAATCAGCCCCAGCATTTT
TRBJ2-5 few TRBD2 TRBV5-1 CASSLEAGGPKTQYF TGCGCCAGCAGCTTGGAGGCGGGGGGGCCGAAGACCCAGTACTTC
TRBJ2-5 few - TRBV24-1 CATSDPTGAGETQYF TGTGCCACCAGTGATCCGACCGGGGCCGGGGAGACCCAGTACTTC
TRBJ2-1 few - TRBV9 CASSADPRTYNEQFF TGTGCCAGCAGCGCAGACCCCCGCACGTACAATGAGCAGTTCTTC
TRBJ2-3 few - TRBV4-1 CASSQDQGRYTDTQYF TGCGCCAGCAGCCAAGATCAGGGGCGGTACACAGATACGCAGTATTTT
TRBJ1-2 few - TRBV19 CASAREPPNYGYTF TGTGCCAGTGCCCGGGAACCGCCTAACTATGGCTACACCTTC
TRBJ2-3 many TRBD2 TRBV20-1 CSARDLRGSDTQYF TGCAGTGCTAGAGACCTCCGCGGGAGTGATACGCAGTATTTT
TRBJ1-1 - - TRBV25-1 CASSESLHRNTVAFF TGTGCCAGCAGTGAATCCCTCCACCGAAACACTGTCGCTTTCTTT
TRBJ2-2 - - TRBV5-8 CASSFGGIFTGELFF TGTGCCAGCAGTTTCGGGGGAATCTTCACCGGGGAGCTGTTTTTT
TRBJ2-1 many TRBD2 TRBV27 CASSLLLLSGEQFF TGTGCCAGCAGTTTATTGCTCCTTAGCGGGGAGCAGTTCTTC
TRBJ1-5 - - TRBV3-1 CASSQAGQNQPQHF TGTGCCAGCAGCCAAGCCGGACAGAATCAGCCCCAGCATTTT
TRBJ2-3 few - TRBV6-1 CASSESRQPFTDTQYF TGTGCCAGCAGTGAATCGAGGCAGCCATTCACAGATACGCAGTATTTT
TRBJ2-7 many TRBD1 TRBV12-3/TRBV12-4 CASSPRQGGRYEQYF TGTGCCAGCAGTCCAAGACAGGGCGGCCGTTACGAGCAGTACTTC
TRBJ1-5 few TRBD1 TRBV9 CASSAGTGGGQPQHF TGTGCCAGCAGCGCCGGGACAGGGGGTGGACAGCCCCAGCATTTT
TRBJ2-6 - TRBD2 TRBV5-1 CASSFSGGVSGANVLTF TGCGCCAGCAGCTTTAGCGGGGGGGTCTCTGGGGCCAACGTCCTGACTTTC
TRBJ2-5 few - TRBV7-2 CASFRDKGTQYF TGTGCCAGTTTCCGGGACAAGGGGACCCAGTACTTC
TRBJ2-1 - TRBD2 TRBV28 CASSFTRTSGGEQFF TGTGCCAGCAGTTTCACGCGGACTAGCGGCGGTGAGCAGTTCTTC
TRBJ2-4 few - TRBV18 CASSPPNAQGLQYF TGTGCCAGCTCACCACCAAATGCCCAGGGACTCCAGTACTTC
TRBJ2-7 few - TRBV18 CASSPPGSYYEQYF TGTGCCAGCTCACCCCCGGGCAGCTACTACGAGCAGTACTTC
TRBJ2-3 many - TRBV5-1 CASSLAGISDTQYF TGCGCCAGCAGCTTGGCAGGGATTTCAGATACGCAGTATTTT
TRBJ2-1 few TRBD2 TRBV4-1 CASSQEVGSREARQFF TGCGCCAGCAGCCAGGAGGTTGGGTCGCGGGAGGCCAGGCAGTTCTTC
TRBJ2-1 many - TRBV2 CASSVARNEQFF TGTGCCAGCAGCGTAGCTAGGAATGAGCAGTTCTTC
TRBJ1-2 - - TRBV19 CASSASRQVGYGYTF TGTGCCAGTAGTGCCTCTCGACAGGTCGGCTATGGCTACACCTTC
TRBJ1-5 - - TRBV5-5 CASSLEGAFGQPQHF TGTGCCAGCAGCTTGGAAGGGGCGTTCGGTCAGCCCCAGCATTTT
TRBJ1-3 many - TRBV10-3 CAIRPDNSGNTIYF TGTGCCATCAGACCCGACAACTCTGGAAACACCATATATTTT
TRBJ2-3 many - TRBV12-3/TRBV12-4 CASSWAETQYF TGTGCCAGCAGTTGGGCAGAAACGCAGTATTTT
TRBJ2-7 - - TRBV27 CASGSGVLYEQYF TGTGCCAGTGGGTCAGGAGTTTTATACGAGCAGTACTTC
TRBJ2-3 - - TRBV2 CASRRDLNADTQYF TGTGCCAGTCGCCGGGATCTAAATGCGGATACGCAGTATTTT
TRBJ2-5 - TRBD1 TRBV20-1 CSAPQPTGVGKTQYF TGCAGTGCCCCCCAACCGACAGGGGTCGGGAAGACCCAGTACTTC
TRBJ2-5 many - TRBV11-2 CASSSQETQYF TGCGCCAGCAGCTCTCAAGAGACCCAGTACTTC
TRBJ1-2 many - TRBV4-3 CASSQDHGGRRFNGYTF TGCGCCAGCAGCCAAGACCACGGAGGTCGAAGGTTCAATGGCTACACCTTC
TRBJ1-1 medium-sized - TRBV7-2 CASSLAQGHSTEAFF TGTGCCAGCAGCTTAGCGCAAGGTCATAGCACTGAAGCTTTCTTT